The 21 T cell receptor beta chains below were found in one sample sequenced in a study of T cells in Graves' hyperthyroidism and ophthalmopathy. Amplification of TCR beta CDR3 regions was performed using RNA transcripts as template. HTBI primers were used for first-round RT-PCR of the TCR CDR3. TCRdb reprocessed the multiplex PCR reads with MiXCR, giving one entry per CDR3 protein. The sample contains approximately 510,000 distinct CDR3 sequences, approximately 49% of which appear only once. Sequencing used peripheral blood or thyroid tissue (not recorded which). The receptors come from an adult woman with Graves' disease, either hyperthyroidism or ophthalmopathy (not recorded which).

The chain links TRBV7-6 to TRBJ2-5, with 11 nucleotides matching TRBD2. Germline loops: CDR1 SGHVS, CDR2 FNYEAQ. This CDR3 is built from 16 residues. With V trimmed by 6 bases and J by 5 bases, 11 bases remained unmatched. The CDR3 region has the DNA TGTGCCAGCAGTCTAGCGGGAGGACCGTTTGGGGAGACCCAGTACTTC. Amino acid sequence: CASSLAGGPFGETQYF.

This clonotype was seen repeatedly, ten times or more. This chain links TRBV7-2 with TRBJ2-7; 9 bases agree with TRBD2. The CDR3 sequence is 14 residues long. Germline values: CDR1 SGHTA, CDR2 FQGNSA. With V trimmed by 6 bases and J by 6 bases, 9 bases remained unmatched. CDR3 in DNA: TGTGCCAGCAGAAGACTAGCGGAGGCGGGCGAGCAGTACTTC. Translating it yields CASRRLAEAGEQYF.

The chain has TRBV7-2 and TRBJ2-2; tentatively, D is TRBD2 (6 bases). V was shortened by 2 bases and J by 10 bases, with 11 bases between the two germline ends. The CDR3 runs 13 residues. Germline V CDR1 and CDR2: SGHTA, FQGNSA. The CDR3 DNA sequence: TGTGCCAGCAGCTTAACGGGAGTTGTGGAGCTGTTTTTT. Protein product: CASSLTGVVELFF.

The chain links TRBV2 to TRBJ1-4; 9 bases are shared with TRBD1. The germline gives CDR1 SNHLY, CDR2 FYNNEI. The CDR3 consists of 14 residues. The junction had 15 bases not matched to a gene; V was cut back by 7 bases and J by 15 bases. CDR3 sequence (DNA): TGTGCCAGCAAACGGACAGGGGATGAAAATTTAGTGTTTTTT. This sequence encodes CASKRTGDENLVFF. The whole variable domain, filled in from reference TRBV2 and TRBJ1-4, reads EPEVTQTPSHQVTQMGQEVILRCVPISNHLYFYWYRQILGQKVEFLVSFYNNEISEKSEIFDDQFSVERPDGSNFTLKIRSTKLEDSAMYFCASKRTGDENLVFFGSGTQLSVL.

This clonotype has a count of ten or more. V usage is TRBV12-5 and J usage is TRBJ1-5; D is possibly TRBD1 (6 bases). CDR1 LGHNT and CDR2 FRNRAP come from the germline V gene. Trimming pared 0 bases from V and 5 bases from J, leaving 14 bases between. The CDR3 is 16 residues long. The CDR3 nucleotides read TGTGCTAGTGGTTTGGTAGAGGGGGGTGTAGATCAGCCCCAGCATTTT. This sequence encodes CASGLVEGGVDQPQHF.

CDR3: CASSLRVVTTEAFF. The CDR3 DNA is TGCGCCAGCAGTCTGAGGGTAGTAACCACTGAAGCTTTCTTT. This rearrangement joins TRBV10-2 to TRBJ1-1; no clear D gene. V dropped 5 bases and J dropped 4 bases, with 14 bases sitting between them. The CDR3 has 14 residues. The germline V gene encodes CDR1 WSHSY and CDR2 SAAADI.

This clonotype was observed many times. The J gene is TRBJ2-5, the V gene TRBV7-2; a possible D gene is TRBD1 (6 bases). CDR1 SGHTA and CDR2 FQGNSA come from the germline V gene. The CDR3 consists of 15 residues. The V end was cut by 4 bases, the J end by 10 bases, with 22 bases between. The CDR3, as DNA: TGTGCCAGCAGCTCCGAGATCCACAGGGCAAGAGACCAGTACTTC. Amino acids: CASSSEIHRARDQYF.

The V call is TRBV12-3 or TRBV12-4, the J call TRBJ1-1; 10 positions match TRBD1. The CDR3 extends over 15 amino acids. J lost 0 bases, V lost 6 bases, and 4 bases had no gene match. CDR3: CASSQGQGMNTEAFF. The CDR3 nucleotides are TGTGCCAGCAGCCAGGGACAGGGGATGAACACTGAAGCTTTCTTT.

As DNA, the CDR3 is TGCAGCGGGGGAGGGGAAAAGACCTACGAGCAGTACTTC. The encoded protein is CSGGGEKTYEQYF. The rearrangement uses TRBV29-1 and TRBJ2-7, with 7 positions matching TRBD2. Germline CDR1 reads SQVTM; CDR2 reads ANQGSEA. The CDR3 totals 13 residues. V lost 7 bases and J lost 2; bases outside the gene matches: 8.

Points on this clonotype: It may be a read error: a sequence one base away is much more abundant. The rearrangement uses TRBV19 and TRBJ1-1; TRBD1 matches 8 bases. Germline-derived CDR1 and CDR2 are LNHDA and SQIVND (reference sequence). This CDR3 is built from 14 residues. V lost 7 bases to trimming and J lost 3 bases; unmatched junction nucleotides: 7. CDR3 protein: CASNRDRIDTEAFF. CDR3 DNA sequence: TGTGCCAGTAATAGGGACAGGATAGACACTGAAGCTTTCTTT.

CDR3 coding DNA: TGCAGTGCTAGAGAAGAGATAAAGCTAGCGGTCTCCTACGAGCAGTACTTC. Translation: CSAREEIKLAVSYEQYF. The V and J genes are TRBV20-1 and TRBJ2-7, with TRBD2 matching 7 bases. The trim removed 0 bases at V and 0 bases at J, leaving 11 bases unmatched. Germline lookup yields CDR1 DFQATT and CDR2 SNEGSKA (reference sequence). The CDR3 is 17 amino acids.

The sample holds many counts of this clonotype. This rearrangement joins TRBV12-3 or TRBV12-4 to TRBJ2-5, with D unclear. The length of the CDR3 is 13 residues. V lost 4 bases to trimming and J lost 5 bases, with 11 bases between them. The chain's CDR3 is CASSSSSLETQYF. In nucleotides, the CDR3 is TGTGCCAGCAGTTCAAGTTCTTTGGAGACCCAGTACTTC.

This chain joins TRBV11-3 and TRBJ1-2, with 8 positions matching TRBD1. Germline CDR1 and CDR2: SGHNT and YENEEA. The junction had 7 bases not matched to a gene; V was cut back by 5 bases and J by 8 bases. The CDR3 length is 13 residues. The CDR3 DNA follows: TGTGCCAGCAGCCCCGGGACAGGTCTGGGCTACACCTTC. This sequence encodes CASSPGTGLGYTF.

This clonotype was recorded only once. As DNA, the CDR3 is TGCAGCGTGGGACAGGGCTATAATGAAAAACTGTTTTTT. Encoded protein: CSVGQGYNEKLFF. This sequence joins TRBV29-1 and TRBJ1-4; 9 positions agree with TRBD1. Trimming at V came to 6 bases and at J to 4 bases, leaving 3 bases not matched to a gene. The CDR3 loop spans 13 amino acids. Germline V gene data show CDR1 as SQVTM and CDR2 as ANQGSEA.

V usage is TRBV25-1 and J usage is TRBJ2-7, with 7 bases identical to TRBD1. The junction had 2 bases not matched to a gene; V was cut back by 2 bases and J by 1 base. The CDR3 has 14 amino acids. Looked up from germline, CDR1 is MGHDK and CDR2 is SYGVNS. This CDR3 reads CASSERDSSYEQYF. The DNA of the CDR3 is TGTGCCAGCAGTGAAAGGGACAGTTCCTACGAGCAGTACTTC.

This chain links TRBV10-3 with TRBJ1-3; TRBD1 might be the D (6 bases). CDR1 and CDR2 from the germline V gene are ENHRY and SYGVKD. V shed 2 bases and J shed 8 bases, with 19 bases lying between them. The CDR3 loop spans 16 amino acids. Here the CDR3 reads CAISEGRGSYGYTIYF. The CDR3 nucleotides read TGTGCCATCAGTGAGGGCAGGGGTTCCTATGGCTACACCATATATTTT.

This clonotype was detected many times. The V gene is TRBV7-3, the J gene TRBJ2-5; D not certain. CDR1 is SGHTA, CDR2 FQGTGA, per germline. The CDR3 has 15 residues. V gave up 0 bases and J gave up 5 bases, with 13 bases separating them. CDR3 in amino acids: CASSLTRNTGETQYF. In DNA form, the CDR3 reads TGTGCCAGCAGCTTAACCAGGAACACCGGGGAGACCCAGTACTTC.

This sequence joins TRBV7-9 and TRBJ2-5; unclear D gene. The germline CDR1 and CDR2 sequences are SEHNR and FQNEAQ (reference sequence). The CDR3 runs to 12 residues. Trimming took off 2 bases at V and 5 bases at J, with 6 bases between the two ends. CDR3 DNA sequence: TGTGCCAGCAGCTTATTACTGGAGACCCAGTACTTC. Its translation is CASSLLLETQYF.

The chain links TRBV20-1 to TRBJ2-6; no clear D. Trimming stripped 3 bases from V and 2 bases from J, with 8 bases between. The CDR3 sequence is 14 residues long. In germline, CDR1 is DFQATT, CDR2 SNEGSKA (reference sequence). In DNA, the CDR3 is TGCAGTGCTAGGGCGGCAACTGGGGCCAACGTCCTGACTTTC. This sequence encodes CSARAATGANVLTF.

Note on this clonotype: Germline and junction disagree at one end, which may indicate a read error. This chain joins TRBV29-1 and TRBJ2-6, with D perhaps being TRBD1 or TRBD2 (5 bases each). Germline lookup yields CDR1 SQVTM and CDR2 ANQGSEA. This CDR3 is 14 amino acids long. CDR3 in DNA: TGCAGCGTTGATGTGGGCGATGGGGGACCACTCTCTGCTTTC. It yields the protein CSVDVGDGGPLSAF.

On this clonotype: The germline gene is not matched at one end of the junction; a read error may be the cause. The chain recombines TRBV7-7 with TRBJ2-5; 9 bases fit TRBD1. The germline V gene encodes CDR1 SSHAT and CDR2 FNYEAQ (reference sequence). The length of the CDR3 is 15 residues. This CDR3 reads CASSRGTGSAETQYF. DNA of the CDR3: TGTGCTAGCAGCAGAGGGACAGGGAGCGCGGAGACCCAGTACTTC.